The TCR beta chain described here comes from a study of blood T cell repertoires in COVID-19. Study-wide background: Collection of acute and convalescent COVID-19 samples took place in the United States, Italy and Spain.

Patients in Seattle were enrolled during active infection, then followed longitudinally. In the authors' methods: It was from reference gene primer amplification that nucleated cell counts were estimated. TCRdb's copy holds only in-frame clones and misses some; the assay was immunoSEQ multiplex PCR. V and J calls and clone size are copied from that table; D and trimming were computed from the DNA. The sample has around 180,000 clones, roughly 84% seen once. Germline CDR1 SGHNT, CDR2 YYREEE (reference sequence). The V end was cut by 4 bases, the J end by 4 bases, with 6 bases between. CDR3 size: 12 residues.

Material for sequencing was peripheral blood. The chain recombines TRBV5-4 with TRBJ2-1; D is unresolved. This receptor was identified in a person aged 65-85 years with COVID-19, enrolled during active disease. The CDR3 nucleotides are TGTGCCAGCAGCCCAGGATACAATGAGCAGTTCTTC. Its protein is CASSPGYNEQFF.